The present TCR beta chain was sequenced within a study of cytomegalovirus exposure and HLA in healthy donors (dated by TCRdb to about 2017). As for the study more broadly: An earlier analysis of approximately 550 of the donors reported roughly 270 Gb of sequence data and some 120 million unique TCR beta sequences from about 179 million T cells. Roughly 310 gigabases of sequencing data and tens of millions of unique TCR sequences were included in an early release covering under 650 HLA-typed donors. Among the approximately 400 genotyped donors, about 85% belonged to the genetic ancestry cluster associated with self-reported Caucasian donors. The study was designed to test whether signatures of past pathogen exposure could be identified by cataloging public T cell receptors. The study profiled the T cell repertoires of 500 to 800 subjects by immunosequencing and related them to cytomegalovirus serostatus. Along with the roughly 670-subject first cohort, a separate validation cohort of over a hundred different subjects was used. The study combined high-throughput TCR immunosequencing, statistical association of individual TCRs with disease status, and machine learning to predict cytomegalovirus infection status. A later analysis re-examined previously published TCR beta repertoires from roughly 720 donors and added high-resolution HLA genotyping to investigate patterns of TCR occurrence. The later analysis used no new phenotypic data to find candidate immune exposures, relying instead on TCR beta sequences and their occurrence across donors. An earlier analysis of around 580 of the donors used high-throughput TCR beta sequencing to judge whether each TCR beta V gene segment behaved as functional or pseudogenic. Donor age, sex, ethnicity and CMV serostatus were compiled together with the repertoire data. In a later genetic analysis, genome-wide SNP genotypes for about 60% of the 666 donors were used, and that subset was treated as a discovery cohort. Every repertoire in the discovery cohort had been generated on one and the same sequencing platform. Both class I and class II loci were covered by HLA typing, at four-digit resolution. Typing coverage varied by locus: about 629-630 donors for A, B, C, DRB1 and DQB1; about 520 for DQA1; more than 600 for DPA1; approximately 450 for DPB1. Roughly five DR-DQ haplotypes were handled as single units for association and clustering, since linkage in the cohort was strong. On average, roughly 240,000 unique TCR beta nucleotide sequences were sequenced per donor among 398 genotyped donors of the cohort, with 15% to 20% of those sequences being non-productive. General study outcomes and caveats: Sequencing depth was assumed to be roughly uniform across donors in the presence/absence analyses, though that assumption may not hold. The study listed 164 TCR beta chains as associated with cytomegalovirus. A further reported finding was that TCR beta sequences accurately predicted the HLA-A and HLA-B alleles for most subjects in the first cohort. A group of highly shared sequence variants was considered likely to be a technical artifact of the sequencing pipeline. Compared with the roughly 700-donor mean, donors in an Asian-associated ancestry cluster had fewer N-insertions in productive TCRs, according to a later genetic analysis. A later analysis associated 16,951 TCR beta sequences with specific HLA alleles at a false discovery rate of 0.05. Some IMGT-functional V segments, including TRBV6-2 and TRBV6-3, could not be distinguished by the 87-base-pair reads and were therefore excluded. For the cohort, immune exposure information was limited to CMV serostatus. In a later analysis, TCR association rates were found to vary across HLA loci, with the most associated TCRs seen for DRB1 alleles and the fewest for HLA-C alleles. In a later analysis, HLA-associated TCR beta chains showed more clonal expansion and lower generation probabilities than non-associated chains that were equally common. In an earlier analysis of fewer than 700 of the donors, most TCR beta V segments appeared in productive rearrangements about 87% or about 30% of the time, broadly matching IMGT annotations. A later analysis found that most CMV-associated TCR beta chains appeared HLA-restricted, with HLA associations seemingly driven largely by CMV exposure. Strong co-occurrence of HLA alleles, especially DR and DQ, made assigning TCR associations to individual alleles difficult. This cohort had only TCR beta chains sequenced, and the lack of alpha or paired-chain data limited which features could be detected. Three of the identified cytomegalovirus-associated TCR beta chains were confirmed in vitro to be specific for cytomegalovirus antigens. It was suggested by the authors that the approach could potentially be generalized to other disease states and immunological phenotypes. A later analysis reported that several top co-occurrence clusters appeared linked to parvovirus B19, influenza, CMV and Epstein-Barr virus. The earlier analysis of some 560 of the donors excluded 15 to 20 rarely observed V segments, including chromosome 9 orphons, because counts were too low. Most TCR sequences were observed very rarely across donors, whereas some public TCRs were present in many individuals. V-gene and J-gene trimming of TCR beta chains was associated with a missense DCLRE1C variant in a later genetic analysis, and the association was replicated in an independent cohort. The classifier was reported to diagnose cytomegalovirus status with high specificity and sensitivity in both the original cohort and the validation cohort. Correlated functional status among segregating V segments might be attributable to linkage disequilibrium, but an unknown experimental factor could not be ruled out. Because HLA typing was missing for some donors at each locus, association tests included only the typed subset.

There are a few counts of this clone. Its antigen is still unknown. Per-base qualities were not stored, and no clone one base away is much larger. The CDR3, cysteine through phenylalanine, is 15 amino acids long. CDR3 DNA only is kept here, 45 bases in frame from base 1. Unmatched junction bases come to 9, with V trimmed by 6 bases and J by 4 bases. From a lookup of the germline V gene, CDR1 and CDR2 are SNHLY and FYNNEI. The cohort was made up of 666 healthy bone marrow donors. At the time of sampling, all cohort members were nominally healthy, though unrecorded immune exposures were likely present. The donor tested CMV seronegative, placing the donor among the 350 or so seronegative members of the cohort. A peripheral blood sample was collected from each donor, and TCR beta sequencing was performed on peripheral blood mononuclear cells. Genomic DNA was extracted from the blood cell samples with the Qiagen DNeasy Blood Extraction Kit.

The library was made by the immunoSEQ multiplex PCR assay. The multiplex PCR relied on a mix of 60 forward primers for TCR Vbeta segments and 13 reverse primers for TCR Jbeta segments. A multiplex PCR assay on genomic DNA amplified the CDR3 region of rearranged TCR beta genes. Amplified TCR beta libraries were sequenced as 87-base-pair reads on the Illumina HiSeq System. The authors' pipeline ran thus. A later analysis tallied around 82 million unique TCR beta chains across the 666 repertoires, and about 10 million of those chains were shared by two or more donors. To remove PCR and sequencing errors, raw reads were error-corrected and collapsed into unique sequences using a nearest-neighbor algorithm that merged closely related sequences. To assign V, D and J gene segments, CDR3 sequences were aligned to IMGT reference sequences. For a sequence to be retained, a match of at least six nucleotides to both a V gene segment and a J gene segment was required. Rearrangements were classified as productive when the CDR3 lacked stop codons and remained in frame with V and J, and all other rearrangements were classified as non-productive. Following IMGT convention, CDR3 was defined as the stretch from the second conserved V-encoded cysteine to the conserved J-encoded phenylalanine. The earlier analysis of some 600 of the donors excluded sequences that lacked an unambiguous match to a single V gene segment. An earlier analysis of 587 of the donors called V segments functional above 56.7% productive rearrangements and segregating when the between-donor standard deviation exceeded 5%. A statistical classification framework was developed to diagnose cytomegalovirus status using the catalog of TCR beta chain sequences. V and J gene assignment, in a later analysis, came from comparing TCR nucleotide sequences with IMGT/GENE-DB human TR gene sequences. In a later analysis, CDR3 sequences and most-parsimonious VDJ recombination scenarios were assigned using the TCRdist pipeline. In a later analysis, every TCR beta chain was defined by the combination of its CDR3 amino acid sequence and its V-gene family, and reads without a unique V-gene family were dropped. A later analysis removed over 500 highly shared, low-generation-probability nucleotide sequences to deal with suspected cross-contamination and a sequencing artifact. For each public chain, a later analysis derived a clonal expansion index from normalized ranks of inferred template counts within each repertoire. In a later analysis, generation probabilities were computed using a VDJ recombination model fitted to out-of-frame rearrangements, and the results were checked against IGoR. In a later analysis, TCR-TCR, TCR-HLA and TCR-CMV co-occurrence was scored with hypergeometric tests, and a repertoire-size bias correction was applied to TCR pairs. In a later analysis, false discovery rates were estimated by permuting HLA or CMV assignments 20 times. In a later analysis, co-occurring TCRs were grouped using DBSCAN, and TCRdist sequence similarity was added for clustering within HLA-allele-positive subsets. Co-occurrence clustering excluded repertoires with fewer than 30,000 or more than 120,000 public chains, plus five with anomalous nucleotide sharing. TCRdb carries this immuneACCESS record with in-frame sequences only. Its versions omit some clonotypes, under half of them owing to an unresolved V gene in the studies checked, with the rest unexplained. The DNA gave D and trimming, while V, J and clone size come from that table. The sample table lists around 150,000 clones, about 72% of them with a count of one. Around 1.4% of the sample rests with the top ten.

The V and J segments used are TRBV2 and TRBJ1-2; TRBD1 matches 9 bases in the middle. The clonotype originates from a man aged 60 to 69 in good health and CMV-seronegative. The source material was PBMCs. The DNA sequence is TGTGCCAGCAGATCAACAGGGGGCAGACTCTATGGCTACACCTTC. Its translation is CASRSTGGRLYGYTF.